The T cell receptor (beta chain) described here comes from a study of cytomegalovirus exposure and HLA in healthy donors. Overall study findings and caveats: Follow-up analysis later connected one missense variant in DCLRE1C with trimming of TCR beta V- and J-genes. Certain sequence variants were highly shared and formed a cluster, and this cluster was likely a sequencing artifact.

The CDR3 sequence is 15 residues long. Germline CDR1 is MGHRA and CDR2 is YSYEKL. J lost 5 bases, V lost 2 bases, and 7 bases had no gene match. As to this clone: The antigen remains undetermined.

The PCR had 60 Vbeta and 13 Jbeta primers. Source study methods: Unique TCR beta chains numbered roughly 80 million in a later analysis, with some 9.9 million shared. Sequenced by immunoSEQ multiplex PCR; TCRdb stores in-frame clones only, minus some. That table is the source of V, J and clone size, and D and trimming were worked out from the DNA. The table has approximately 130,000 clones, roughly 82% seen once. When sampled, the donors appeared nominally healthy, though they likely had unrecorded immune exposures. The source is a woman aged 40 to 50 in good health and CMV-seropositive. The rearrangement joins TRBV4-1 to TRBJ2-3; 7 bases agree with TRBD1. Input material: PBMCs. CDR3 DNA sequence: TGCGCCAGCAGCCAACAGACAGGGTCGATAGATACGCAGTATTTT. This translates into CASSQQTGSIDTQYF.